These 24 T cell receptor beta chains share one sample of origin, sequenced in a study of vaccination and CD4 T cells after COVID-19. With the Oncomine TCR Beta short-read assay, DNA from cultured CD4+ T cells was sequenced. From the PCR reads, TCRdb called clonotypes with MiXCR, one entry per CDR3 protein. The sample includes some 18,000 distinct CDR3 sequences, approximately 50% of them seen just once. The treatment is: roughly 10-day PBMC culture with coronavirus spike peptide pools or control peptides (ViraFEST assay). Their target antigens are unknown. Material for sequencing was CD4+ T cells from blood, cultured in vitro. These receptors originate from a human donor who had recovered from COVID-19.

This clonotype was detected a few times. The chain uses TRBV20-1 and TRBJ2-7; TRBD2 matches 9 bases. CDR1 is DFQATT, CDR2 SNEGSKA, per germline (reference sequence). Trimming at V came to 6 bases and at J to 1 base, leaving 10 bases not matched to a gene. The CDR3 runs 15 residues. CDR3 nucleotide sequence: TGCAGTGCGCCTAGTGGCAGCGGGGGGTCCTACGAGCAGTACTTC. This gives the protein CSAPSGSGGSYEQYF.

This clonotype has just a few counts. This rearrangement joins TRBV6-4 to TRBJ2-3; a weak D match, TRBD2 (6 bases). With 2 bases removed from V and 0 bases from J, the gap between germline ends came to 9 bases. CDR3 size: 15 residues. Germline V lookup: CDR1 MRHNA, CDR2 SNTAGT. For the CDR3, the DNA is TGTGCCAGCAGTGACGACGGGGGAAGCACAGATACGCAGTATTTT. The encoded protein is CASSDDGGSTDTQYF.

The table lists this clonotype with a few counts. The chain combines TRBV7-9 with TRBJ1-2; D gene unclear. This CDR3 region has 13 residues. The V gene lost 3 bases and the J gene lost 5 bases, with 10 bases spanning the gap. CDR1 is SEHNR, CDR2 FQNEAQ, per germline (reference sequence). Written as DNA, the CDR3 is TGTGCCAGCAGCTTCGAGGGATTATATGGCTACACCTTC. Translation: CASSFEGLYGYTF.

This chain connects TRBV7-9 to TRBJ2-5, with D possibly being TRBD2 (5 bases). The germline V gene has CDR1 SEHNR and CDR2 FQNEAQ (reference sequence). The germline V and J ends were trimmed by 8 bases and 4 bases, with 8 bases remaining between them. The CDR3 loop spans 11 amino acids. The CDR3 DNA reads TGTGCCAGCCAGCGGAGAGAGACCCAGTACTTC. As protein: CASQRRETQYF.

The V gene is TRBV6-2 or TRBV6-3, the J gene TRBJ1-1, with unresolved D. Germline V gives CDR1 MNHEY, CDR2 SVGEGT. The ends were cut back, 2 bases at V and 4 bases at J, with 11 bases in the middle. The CDR3 length is 14 residues. CDR3 bases: TGTGCCAGCAGTTACCTCAATTGGGGCACTGAAGCTTTCTTT. It translates to CASSYLNWGTEAFF.

J is TRBJ2-5 and V is TRBV5-4; D ambiguous. Germline-derived CDR1 and CDR2 are SGHNT and YYREEE (reference sequence). Deletions cut 0 bases from V and 5 bases from J, with 5 bases between. This CDR3 has 12 amino acids. In nucleotides, the CDR3 is TGTGCCAGCAGCTTGGTCGGGGAGACCCAGTACTTC. Translating gives CASSLVGETQYF.

The chain couples TRBV20-1 to TRBJ2-1, with TRBD1 as a possible D gene (5 bases). This CDR3 spans 13 amino acids. The V end lost 4 bases, the J end lost 4 bases, and 11 bases lay between the germline ends. Germline V gene lookup returns CDR1 DFQATT and CDR2 SNEGSKA (reference sequence). The chain's CDR3 is CSAIPTGYNEQFF. DNA for the CDR3: TGCAGTGCTATCCCAACAGGTTACAATGAGCAGTTCTTC.

The chain joins TRBV25-1 to TRBJ1-2; D possibly corresponds to TRBD1 (6 bases). With 4 bases removed from V and 5 bases from J, the gap between germline ends came to 8 bases. Per the germline V gene, CDR1 is MGHDK and CDR2 is SYGVNS. This CDR3 region has 12 residues. The CDR3 spells CASSGTDYGYTF. The CDR3 DNA sequence: TGTGCCAGCAGTGGGACAGATTATGGCTACACCTTC.

A single count supports this clonotype. A junction boundary mismatches the germline segment, possibly from a read error. J is TRBJ2-5 and V is TRBV5-5; 9 nucleotides line up with TRBD1. This CDR3 has 15 amino acids. CDR1 and CDR2 (germline): SGHKS, YYEKEE (reference sequence). CDR3 region: CASSFTGTGRETQYF. The CDR3, as DNA: TGTGCCAGCAGCTTTACCGGGACAGGGAGAGAGACCCAGTACTTT. Combining the CDR3 with reference TRBV5-5 and TRBJ2-5 gives the whole variable domain DAGVTQSPTHLIKTRGQQVTLRCSPISGHKSVSWYQQVLGQGPQFIFQYYEKEERGRGNFPDRFSARQFPNYSSELNVNALLLGDSALYLCASSFTGTGRETQYFGPGTRLLVL.

The J gene is TRBJ2-2, the V gene TRBV30; the match to TRBD2 covers 8 bases. Losses at the gene ends were 4 bases for V and 1 base for J; bases not matched to a gene: 5. Germline values: CDR1 GTSNPN, CDR2 SVGIG (reference sequence). This CDR3 has 15 amino acids. The CDR3 DNA is TGTGCCTGGATGGAGGGACTAGGGAACACCGGGGAGCTGTTTTTT. Protein sequence: CAWMEGLGNTGELFF.

There are a few counts of this clonotype. The genes are TRBV20-1 and TRBJ2-5; the D gene is possibly TRBD2 (5 bases). V was trimmed by 5 bases and J by 2 bases, leaving 12 bases between them. This CDR3 comprises 13 residues. In germline, CDR1 is DFQATT, CDR2 SNEGSKA (reference sequence). The CDR3 DNA follows: TGCAGTGCTGTGGCGGGCAATCAAGAGACCCAGTACTTC. Amino acid sequence: CSAVAGNQETQYF.

The chain employs TRBV18 and TRBJ2-1; TRBD2 agrees at 8 bases. The CDR3 is 13 residues long. The V gene end was trimmed by 0 bases and the J gene end by 14 bases; junction bases not matched to a gene: 6. The germline CDR1 and CDR2 sequences are KGHSH and LQKENI. In DNA, the CDR3 is TGTGCCAGCTCACCACCTGCGGGGGGACGCGAGTTCTTC. This gives the protein CASSPPAGGREFF. Variable domain in full (rest from reference TRBV18 and TRBJ2-1): NAGVMQNPRHLVRRRGQEARLRCSPMKGHSHVYWYRQLPEEGLKFMVYLQKENIIDESGMPKERFSAEFPKEGPSILRIQQVVRGDSAAYFCASSPPAGGREFFGPGTRLTVL.

This clonotype has just a few counts. The chain couples TRBV19 to TRBJ2-2; 16 bases map to TRBD2. Germline CDR1 LNHDA, CDR2 SQIVND (reference sequence). After removal of 5 bases from V and 5 bases from J, the junction contained 8 bases not matched to a gene. There are 18 residues in the CDR3. In DNA, the CDR3 is TGTGCCAGTAGTGGGACTAGCGGGAGGGCCTCGGTTACCGGGGAGCTGTTTTTT. Amino acids: CASSGTSGRASVTGELFF.

V usage is TRBV27 and J usage is TRBJ1-6; the D is unclear. The length of the CDR3 is 14 residues. Germline lookup yields CDR1 MNHEY and CDR2 SMNVEV (reference sequence). Trimming stripped 11 bases from V and 1 base from J, with 12 bases between. The CDR3 DNA reads as TGTGCCGTAGCGGCGGATTCCTATAATTCACCCCTCCACTTT. This sequence encodes CAVAADSYNSPLHF.

This chain uses TRBV7-3 with TRBJ2-2; D not certain. CDR3 length equals 15 residues. The germline V and J ends were trimmed by 2 bases and 5 bases, with 12 bases remaining between them. Germline values: CDR1 SGHTA, CDR2 FQGTGA. In DNA, the CDR3 is TGTGCCAGCAGCTTATGGGGTGGGGAAACCGGGGAGCTGTTTTTT. It yields the protein CASSLWGGETGELFF.

The J gene is TRBJ2-3, the V gene TRBV28; D unresolved. CDR3 length equals 11 residues. V gave up 5 bases and J gave up 6 bases, with 6 bases separating them. Germline V lookup: CDR1 MDHEN, CDR2 SYDVKM. The CDR3 protein is CASSLRDTQYF. CDR3 DNA: TGTGCCAGCAGTCTGCGGGATACGCAGTATTTT. The full variable domain, with the rest looked up from reference TRBV28 and TRBJ2-3, is DVKVTQSSRYLVKRTGEKVFLECVQDMDHENMFWYRQDPGLGLRLIYFSYDVKMKEKGDIPEGYSVSREKKERFSLILESASTNQTSMYLCASSLRDTQYFGPGTRLTVL.

V and J are TRBV20-1 and TRBJ2-3; 8 nucleotides agree with TRBD2. Germline-derived CDR1 and CDR2 are DFQATT and SNEGSKA (reference sequence). This CDR3 comprises 15 residues. V gave up 4 bases and J gave up 2 bases; unmatched junction bases: 8. The CDR3 loop reads CSATVGTRFTDTQYF. CDR3 bases: TGCAGTGCTACAGTCGGGACTAGATTCACAGATACGCAGTATTTT.

There are a few counts of this clonotype. This chain joins TRBV30 and TRBJ2-3; the match to TRBD1 covers 10 bases. The trim removed 2 bases at V and 7 bases at J, leaving 9 bases unmatched. Looked up from germline, CDR1 is GTSNPN and CDR2 is SVGIG (reference sequence). The CDR3 totals 15 residues. This chain's CDR3 is CAWSLPGQGLHTQYF. The CDR3 DNA is TGTGCCTGGAGTCTGCCGGGACAGGGGTTGCATACGCAGTATTTT.

This clonotype was picked up a small number of times. The V and J genes are TRBV4-1 and TRBJ2-1; 7 bases are a match to TRBD2. The CDR3 extends over 16 amino acids. Losses at the gene ends were 4 bases for V and 4 bases for J; bases not matched to a gene: 10. Germline-derived CDR1 and CDR2 are MGHRA and YSYEKL. The CDR3 protein is CASSRAWGGDYNEQFF. Written as DNA, the CDR3 is TGCGCCAGCAGCCGAGCTTGGGGGGGGGATTACAATGAGCAGTTCTTC.

The CDR3 protein is CATSDSRQLHGYTF. CDR3 DNA sequence: TGTGCCACCAGTGATTCCCGACAGCTCCATGGCTACACCTTC. The genes are TRBV24-1 and TRBJ1-2; a possible D gene is TRBD1 (5 bases). The germline V gene has CDR1 KGHDR and CDR2 SFDVKD. CDR3 length: 14 amino acids. V was cut by 2 bases and J by 6 bases, with 12 bases left in between.

This clonotype was seen a handful of times. The V and J genes are TRBV7-9 and TRBJ2-2; possibly TRBD1 for D (6 bases). This CDR3 comprises 16 residues. Germline CDR1 reads SEHNR; CDR2 reads FQNEAQ (reference sequence). V gave up 3 bases and J gave up 2 bases, with 13 bases separating them. The CDR3 nucleotides are TGTGCCAGCAGCTTGGGGGCAGGCCTCAACACCGGGGAGCTGTTTTTT. Translating it yields CASSLGAGLNTGELFF.

V and J are TRBV5-4 and TRBJ1-2; D is perhaps TRBD1 (6 bases). V lost 4 bases and J lost 4, with 11 bases in between. There are 13 residues in the CDR3. Germline CDR1 is SGHNT and CDR2 is YYREEE (reference sequence). The CDR3 spells CASSVDSSYGYTF. The CDR3 coding sequence is TGTGCCAGCAGCGTGGACAGCAGCTATGGCTACACCTTC.

This clonotype was seen a few times. The V and J genes are TRBV7-2 and TRBJ1-1; a weak D match, TRBD1 (6 bases). V was pared by 3 bases and J by 3 bases, with 14 bases between. This CDR3 has 15 residues. In germline, CDR1 is SGHTA, CDR2 FQGNSA. This CDR3 reads CASSFGQPLDTEAFF. In DNA, the CDR3 is TGTGCCAGCAGCTTTGGACAGCCCCTGGACACTGAAGCTTTCTTT.

V is TRBV12-3 or TRBV12-4 and J is TRBJ2-7; the match to TRBD2 covers 8 bases. V trimming: 1 base; J trimming: 4 bases; junction bases outside the gene matches: 3. The CDR3 contains 14 residues. CDR3 bases: TGTGCCAGCAGTTTAGGAATAGCGGGATACGAGCAGTACTTC. It encodes CASSLGIAGYEQYF.